The clone carrying this T cell receptor (beta chain) appeared once. This record comes from a study of cytomegalovirus exposure and HLA in healthy donors. The wider study: Earlier results showed approximately 110 million unique TCR beta sequences derived from 150 million to 200 million T cells.

The PCR made use of 60 Vbeta and 13 Jbeta primers. Profiled with immunoSEQ multiplex PCR; TCRdb holds only in-frame clones, not every one. This sample has 160,000 or so clones, with 80% found just once. Trimming stripped 5 bases from V and 6 bases from J, with 7 bases between. In germline, CDR1 is SGHTA, CDR2 FQGTGA. The length of the CDR3 is 11 residues. The source is a man aged 25 to 40 in good health and CMV-seronegative. Sequenced sample: PBMCs. The V call is TRBV7-3, the J call TRBJ1-2; no clear D gene. The CDR3 reads CASSPGDGYTF. In nucleotides, the CDR3 is TGTGCCAGCAGCCCAGGTGATGGCTACACCTTC.